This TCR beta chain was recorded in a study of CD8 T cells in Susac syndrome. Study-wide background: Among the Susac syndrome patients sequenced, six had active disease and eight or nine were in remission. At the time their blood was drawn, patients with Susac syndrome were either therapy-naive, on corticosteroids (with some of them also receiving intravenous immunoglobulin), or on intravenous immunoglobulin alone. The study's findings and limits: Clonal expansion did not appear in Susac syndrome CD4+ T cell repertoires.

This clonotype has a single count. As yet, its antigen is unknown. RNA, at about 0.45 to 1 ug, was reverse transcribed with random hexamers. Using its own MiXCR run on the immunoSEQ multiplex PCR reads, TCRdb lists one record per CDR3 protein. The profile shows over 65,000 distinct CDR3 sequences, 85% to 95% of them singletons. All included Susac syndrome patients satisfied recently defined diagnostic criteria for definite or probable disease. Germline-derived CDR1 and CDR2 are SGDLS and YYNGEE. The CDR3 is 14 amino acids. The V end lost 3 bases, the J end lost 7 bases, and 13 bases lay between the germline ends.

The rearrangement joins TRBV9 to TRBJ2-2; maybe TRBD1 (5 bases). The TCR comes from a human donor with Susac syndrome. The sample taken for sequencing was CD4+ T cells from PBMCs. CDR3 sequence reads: CASSGRVGSGELFF. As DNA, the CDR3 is TGTGCCAGCAGCGGCAGGGTGGGCAGCGGGGAGCTGTTTTTT.